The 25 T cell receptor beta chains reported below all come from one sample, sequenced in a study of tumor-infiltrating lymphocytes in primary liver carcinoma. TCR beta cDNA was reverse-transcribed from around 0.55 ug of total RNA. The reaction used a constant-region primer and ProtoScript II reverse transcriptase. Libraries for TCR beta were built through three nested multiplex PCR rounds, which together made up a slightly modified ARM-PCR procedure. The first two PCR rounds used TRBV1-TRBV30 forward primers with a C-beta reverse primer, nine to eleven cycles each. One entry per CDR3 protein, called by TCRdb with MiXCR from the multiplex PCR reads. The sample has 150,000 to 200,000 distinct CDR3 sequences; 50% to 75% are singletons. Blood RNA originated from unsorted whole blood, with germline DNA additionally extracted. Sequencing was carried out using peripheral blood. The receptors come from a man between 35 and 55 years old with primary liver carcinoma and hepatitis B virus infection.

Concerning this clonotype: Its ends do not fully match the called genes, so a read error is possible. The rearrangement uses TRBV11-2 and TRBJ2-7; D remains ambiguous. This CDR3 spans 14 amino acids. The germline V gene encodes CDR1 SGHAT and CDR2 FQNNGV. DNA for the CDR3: TGTGTCAGCAGCTTAGCCAACGGAGTCTACGAGCAGTACTTC. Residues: CVSSLANGVYEQYF.

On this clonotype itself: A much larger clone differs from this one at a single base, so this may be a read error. The CDR3 loop is CASSLSPPAGRGDTQYF. DNA for the CDR3: TGTGCCAGCAGCTTAAGCCCTCCAGCGGGAAGGGGAGATACGCAGTATTTT. The gene calls are TRBV11-2 and TRBJ2-3; 7 nucleotides align to TRBD2. Germline values: CDR1 SGHAT, CDR2 FQNNGV. With V trimmed by 2 bases and J by 5 bases, 13 bases remained unmatched. The CDR3 is 17 residues long. Supplemented by reference TRBV11-2 and TRBJ2-3, the full variable domain reads EAGVAQSPRYKIIEKRQSVAFWCNPISGHATLYWYQQILGQGPKLLIQFQNNGVVDDSQLPKDRFSAERLKGVDSTLKIQPAKLEDSAVYLCASSLSPPAGRGDTQYFGPGTRLTVL.

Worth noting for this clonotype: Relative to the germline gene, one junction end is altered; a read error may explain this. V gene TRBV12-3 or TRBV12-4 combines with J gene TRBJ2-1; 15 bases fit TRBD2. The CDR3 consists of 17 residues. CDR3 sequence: CDSSSRTSGRAYNEQFF. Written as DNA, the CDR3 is TGTGACAGCAGTTCGCGGACTAGCGGGAGGGCCTACAATGAGCAGTTCTTC.

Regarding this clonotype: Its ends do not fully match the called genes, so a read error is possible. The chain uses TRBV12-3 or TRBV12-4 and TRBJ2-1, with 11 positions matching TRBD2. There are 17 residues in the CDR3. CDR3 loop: CTSSDGTSGGKGNEQFF. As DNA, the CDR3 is TGTACCAGCAGTGACGGGACTAGCGGAGGGAAGGGCAATGAGCAGTTCTTC.

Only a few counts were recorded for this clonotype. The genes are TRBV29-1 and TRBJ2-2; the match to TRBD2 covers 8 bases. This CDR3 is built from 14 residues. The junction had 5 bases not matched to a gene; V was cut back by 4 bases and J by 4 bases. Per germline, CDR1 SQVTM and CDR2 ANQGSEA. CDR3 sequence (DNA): TGCAGCGTTGTTAGCGGGATGGTCACCGGGGAGCTGTTTTTT. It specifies CSVVSGMVTGELFF.

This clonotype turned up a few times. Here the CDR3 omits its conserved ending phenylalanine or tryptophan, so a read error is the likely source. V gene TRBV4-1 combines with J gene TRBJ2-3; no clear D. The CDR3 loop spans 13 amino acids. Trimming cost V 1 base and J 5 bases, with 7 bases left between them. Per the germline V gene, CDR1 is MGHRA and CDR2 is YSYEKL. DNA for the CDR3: TGCGCCAGCAGCCAAGGTCCGAAAGATACGCAGTATTCT. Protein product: CASSQGPKDTQYS.

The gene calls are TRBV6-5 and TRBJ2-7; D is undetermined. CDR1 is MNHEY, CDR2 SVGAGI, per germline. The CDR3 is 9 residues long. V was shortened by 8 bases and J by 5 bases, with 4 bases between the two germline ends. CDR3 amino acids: CASGHEQYF. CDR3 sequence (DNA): TGTGCCAGCGGGCACGAGCAGTACTTC.

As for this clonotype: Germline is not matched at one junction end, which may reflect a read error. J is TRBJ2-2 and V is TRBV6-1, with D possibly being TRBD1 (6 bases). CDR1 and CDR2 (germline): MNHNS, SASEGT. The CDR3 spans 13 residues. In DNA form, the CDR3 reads TGTGTCAGCAGACTCGCAGGGGACGGGGAGCCGTTTTTT. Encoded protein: CVSRLAGDGEPFF.

The DNA of the CDR3 is TGTGCTAGTGGTTTGGACCACGGAGGCGATACGCAGTATTTT. Translating gives CASGLDHGGDTQYF. The chain has TRBV12-5 and TRBJ2-3; perhaps TRBD2 as D (5 bases). The CDR3 has 14 amino acids. V shed 1 base and J shed 6 bases, with 11 bases lying between them. In germline, CDR1 is LGHNT, CDR2 FRNRAP.

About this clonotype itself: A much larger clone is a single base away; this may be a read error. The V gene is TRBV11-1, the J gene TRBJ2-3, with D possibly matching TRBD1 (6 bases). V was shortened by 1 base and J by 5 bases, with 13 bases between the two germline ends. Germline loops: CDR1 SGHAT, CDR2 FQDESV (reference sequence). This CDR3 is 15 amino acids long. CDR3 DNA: TGTGCCAGCAGCTTAGACAGGGTGTTCGTAGATACGCAGTATTTT. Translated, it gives CASSLDRVFVDTQYF.

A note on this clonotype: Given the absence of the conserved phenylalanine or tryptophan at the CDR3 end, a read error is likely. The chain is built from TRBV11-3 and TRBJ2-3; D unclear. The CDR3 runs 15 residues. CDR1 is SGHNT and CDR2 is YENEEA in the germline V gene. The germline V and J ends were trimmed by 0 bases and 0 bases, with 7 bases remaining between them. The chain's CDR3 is CASSLEGISTDTQYS. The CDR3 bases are TGTGCCAGCAGCTTAGAAGGCATAAGCACAGATACGCAGTATTCT.

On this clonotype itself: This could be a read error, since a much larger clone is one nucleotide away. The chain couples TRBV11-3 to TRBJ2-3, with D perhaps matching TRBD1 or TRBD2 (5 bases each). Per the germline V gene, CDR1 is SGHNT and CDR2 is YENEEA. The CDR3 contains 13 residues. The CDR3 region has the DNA TGTGCCAGCAGCGCCGTACGGGGCGATACGCAGTCTTTT. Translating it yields CASSAVRGDTQSF.

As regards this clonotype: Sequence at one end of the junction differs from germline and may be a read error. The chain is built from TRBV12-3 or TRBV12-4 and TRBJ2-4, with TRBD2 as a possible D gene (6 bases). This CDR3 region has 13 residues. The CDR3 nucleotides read TGTGCCAGCAGTTGGGACTTTCTGAACATTCAATACTTC. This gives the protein CASSWDFLNIQYF.

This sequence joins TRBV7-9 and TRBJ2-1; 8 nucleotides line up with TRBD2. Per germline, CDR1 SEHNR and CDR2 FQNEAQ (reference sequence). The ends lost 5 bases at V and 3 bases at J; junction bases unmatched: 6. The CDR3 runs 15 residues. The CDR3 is CASSPGGGDYNEQFF. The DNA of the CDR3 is TGTGCCAGCAGCCCCGGGGGGGGAGACTACAATGAGCAGTTCTTC.

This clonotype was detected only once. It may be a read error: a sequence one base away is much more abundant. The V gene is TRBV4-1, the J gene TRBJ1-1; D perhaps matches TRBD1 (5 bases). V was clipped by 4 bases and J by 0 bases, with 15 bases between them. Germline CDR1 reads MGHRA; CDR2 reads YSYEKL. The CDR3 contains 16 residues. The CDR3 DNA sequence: TGCGCCAGCAGCCCCTCCGTGACAGCCATGAACACTGAAGCTTTCTTT. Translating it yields CASSPSVTAMNTEAFF.

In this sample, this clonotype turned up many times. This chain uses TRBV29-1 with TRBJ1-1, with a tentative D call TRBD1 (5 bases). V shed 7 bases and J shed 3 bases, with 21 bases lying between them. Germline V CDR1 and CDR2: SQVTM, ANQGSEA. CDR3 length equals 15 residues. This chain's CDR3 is CSALPTGRGDTEAFF. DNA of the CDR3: TGCAGCGCTCTCCCGACGGGGCGGGGGGACACTGAAGCTTTCTTT. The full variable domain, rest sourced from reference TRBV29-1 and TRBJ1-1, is SAVISQKPSRDICQRGTSLTIQCQVDSQVTMMFWYRQQPGQSLTLIATANQGSEATYESGFVIDKFPISRPNLTFSTLTVSNMSPEDSSIYLCSALPTGRGDTEAFFGQGTRLTVV.

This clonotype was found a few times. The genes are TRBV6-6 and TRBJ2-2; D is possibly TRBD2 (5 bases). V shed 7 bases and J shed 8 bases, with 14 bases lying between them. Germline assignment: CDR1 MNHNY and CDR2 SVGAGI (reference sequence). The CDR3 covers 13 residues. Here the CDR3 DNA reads TGTGCCAGCAAGAGGGAAGCATCTGGGGAGCTGTTTTTT. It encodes CASKREASGELFF.

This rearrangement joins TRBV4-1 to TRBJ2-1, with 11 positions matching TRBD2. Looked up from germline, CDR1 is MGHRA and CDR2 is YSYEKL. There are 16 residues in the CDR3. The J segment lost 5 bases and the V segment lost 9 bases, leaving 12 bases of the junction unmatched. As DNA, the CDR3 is TGCGCCAGGAGGCAATCCGGGACTAGCGGTGACAATGAGCAGTTCTTC. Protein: CARRQSGTSGDNEQFF.

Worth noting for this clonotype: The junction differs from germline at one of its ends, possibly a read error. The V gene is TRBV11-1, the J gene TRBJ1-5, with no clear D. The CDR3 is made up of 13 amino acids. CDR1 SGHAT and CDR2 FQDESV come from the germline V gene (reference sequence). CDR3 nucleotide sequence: TGTGCCAGCAACCCGAGATTAGATCAACCCCAGCATTTT. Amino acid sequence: CASNPRLDQPQHF. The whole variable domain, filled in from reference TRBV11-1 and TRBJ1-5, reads EAEVAQSPRYKITEKSQAVAFWCDPISGHATLYWYRQILGQGPELLVQFQDESVVDDSQLPKDRFSAERLKGVDSTLKIQPAELGDSAMYLCASNPRLDQPQHFGDGTRLSIL.

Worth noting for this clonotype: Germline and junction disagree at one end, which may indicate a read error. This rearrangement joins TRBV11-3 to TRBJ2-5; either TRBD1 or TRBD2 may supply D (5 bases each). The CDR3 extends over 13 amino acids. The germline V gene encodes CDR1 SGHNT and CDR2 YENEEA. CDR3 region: CAGSPTGGETQYF. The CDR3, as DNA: TGTGCCGGCAGCCCCACAGGCGGGGAGACCCAGTACTTC.

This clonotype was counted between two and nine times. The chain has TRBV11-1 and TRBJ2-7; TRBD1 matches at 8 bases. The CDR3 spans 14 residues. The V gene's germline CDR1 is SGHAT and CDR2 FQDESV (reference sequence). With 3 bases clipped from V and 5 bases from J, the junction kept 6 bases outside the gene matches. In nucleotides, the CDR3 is TGTGCCAGCAGCTTGGGGACAGGCTTAAACGAGCAGTACTTC. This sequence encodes CASSLGTGLNEQYF.

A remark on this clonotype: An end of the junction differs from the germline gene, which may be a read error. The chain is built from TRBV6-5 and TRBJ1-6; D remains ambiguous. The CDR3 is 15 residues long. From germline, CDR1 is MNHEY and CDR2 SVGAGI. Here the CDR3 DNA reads TGTGCCAGCAGTTCACGCGGGGAGGTCGATACACCCCTTCACTTT. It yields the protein CASSSRGEVDTPLHF.

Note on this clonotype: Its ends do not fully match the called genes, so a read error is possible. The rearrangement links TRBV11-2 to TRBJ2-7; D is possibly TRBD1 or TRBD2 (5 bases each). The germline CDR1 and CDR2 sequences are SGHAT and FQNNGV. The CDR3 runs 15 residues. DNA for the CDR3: TGTGCCAGCATCTTAGTTCTGGGGACGACGGGAGAGCAGTACTTC. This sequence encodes CASILVLGTTGEQYF.

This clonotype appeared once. The CDR3 reads CASSPLGGQGPSNYGYTF. Written as DNA, the CDR3 is TGTGCCAGCAGCCCGCTTGGAGGACAGGGCCCCTCTAACTATGGCTACACCTTC. This chain links TRBV7-9 with TRBJ1-2; TRBD1 matches at 8 bases. The CDR3 is 18 amino acids. The trim removed 5 bases at V and 0 bases at J, leaving 14 bases unmatched. The germline CDR1 and CDR2 sequences are SEHNR and FQNEAQ (reference sequence). The full variable domain, its missing parts supplied by reference TRBV7-9 and TRBJ1-2, is DTGVSQNPRHKITKRGQNVTFRCDPISEHNRLYWYRQTLGQGPEFLTYFQNEAQLEKSRLLSDRFSAERPKGSFSTLEIQRTEQGDSAMYLCASSPLGGQGPSNYGYTFGSGTRLTVV.

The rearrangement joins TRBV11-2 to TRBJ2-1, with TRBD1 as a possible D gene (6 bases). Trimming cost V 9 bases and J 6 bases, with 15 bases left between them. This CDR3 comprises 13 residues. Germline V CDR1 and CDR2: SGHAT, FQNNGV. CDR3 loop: CARSTLGGNEQFF. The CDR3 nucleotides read TGTGCCAGGAGCACCCTAGGGGGCAATGAGCAGTTCTTC.